Each of the 26 T cell receptor beta chains below was sequenced from the same sample in a study of cytomegalovirus exposure and HLA in healthy donors. PCR primers comprised 60 Vbeta and 13 Jbeta primers. Profiling relied on immunoSEQ multiplex PCR, and the TCRdb table lists in-frame clones only, not all of them. The sample holds roughly 68,000 clones, about three quarters seen once. The source material was PBMCs. Source of these receptors: a woman aged 25 to 45 in good health and CMV-seropositive.

By sample fraction, this clone is medium-sized. The chain is built from TRBV6-1 and TRBJ1-3, with D maybe TRBD1 (6 bases). V was trimmed by 2 bases and J by 7 bases, leaving 9 bases between them. The CDR3 sequence is 13 residues long. The germline gives CDR1 MNHNS, CDR2 SASEGT. CDR3 in DNA: TGTGCCAGCAGTGAAAGGCAGGGGAACACCATATATTTT. This codes for CASSERQGNTIYF.

V gene TRBV19 combines with J gene TRBJ1-5; the match to TRBD1 covers 9 bases. The CDR3 length is 14 residues. CDR1 LNHDA and CDR2 SQIVND come from the germline V gene (reference sequence). With V trimmed by 3 bases and J by 8 bases, 5 bases remained unmatched. The CDR3 spells CASSITGGIEPQHF. Written as DNA, the CDR3 is TGTGCCAGTAGTATCACAGGGGGCATAGAGCCCCAGCATTTT.

The chain employs TRBV5-4 and TRBJ2-3; 8 bases match TRBD1. This CDR3 is 16 amino acids long. Looked up from germline, CDR1 is SGHNT and CDR2 is YYREEE (reference sequence). Losses at the gene ends were 6 bases for V and 3 bases for J; bases not matched to a gene: 12. CDR3 region: CASKRDRTRLTDTQYF. The CDR3, as DNA: TGTGCCAGCAAAAGGGACAGGACAAGGTTGACAGATACGCAGTATTTT.

This clone was counted many times. Additional DNA sequences in this sample encode the identical CDR3. CDR3 sequence (DNA): TGTGCCAGCAGTCGAGCGGGAGGGCCTCGCACAGATACGCAGTATTTT. The encoded protein is CASSRAGGPRTDTQYF. The chain is built from TRBV27 and TRBJ2-3, with 10 positions matching TRBD2. The CDR3 contains 16 residues. Germline CDR1 MNHEY, CDR2 SMNVEV (reference sequence). The V gene end was trimmed by 5 bases and the J gene end by 1 base; junction bases not matched to a gene: 6.

V is TRBV7-8 and J is TRBJ1-2; D not certain. Germline lookup yields CDR1 SGHVS and CDR2 FQNEAQ. The V gene lost 1 base and the J gene lost 0 bases, with 9 bases spanning the gap. This CDR3 spans 15 amino acids. The CDR3 reads CASSLEVLANYGYTF. Written as DNA, the CDR3 is TGTGCCAGCAGCTTAGAGGTGCTAGCTAACTATGGCTACACCTTC.

The sample holds a few counts of this clone. The chain employs TRBV4-1 and TRBJ2-1; 8 nucleotides line up with TRBD1. Unmatched junction bases numbered 15, after V lost 1 base and J lost 10 bases. Germline CDR1 reads MGHRA; CDR2 reads YSYEKL. This CDR3 region has 17 residues. In DNA, the CDR3 is TGCGCCAGCAGCCAAGTAGGAGGCAGGGGGCTAAGCGGGGAGCAGTTCTTC. This sequence encodes CASSQVGGRGLSGEQFF.

The chain joins TRBV27 to TRBJ1-1; D may be TRBD1 (6 bases). Trimming stripped 11 bases from V and 11 bases from J, with 21 bases between. Germline CDR1 MNHEY, CDR2 SMNVEV (reference sequence). The CDR3 has 12 residues. This chain's CDR3 is CAGGQWGIRAFF. CDR3 nucleotides: TGTGCCGGCGGACAGTGGGGAATTCGGGCTTTCTTT.

This clone was seen a handful of times. J is TRBJ1-4 and V is TRBV7-9; D not resolved. V lost 0 bases, J lost 3 bases, and 8 bases lay in between. In germline, CDR1 is SEHNR, CDR2 FQNEAQ (reference sequence). The length of the CDR3 is 15 residues. The CDR3 nucleotides read TGTGCCAGCAGCTTAGCGGGCCAGCCTAATGAAAAACTGTTTTTT. As protein: CASSLAGQPNEKLFF.

This clone was found a few times. The chain combines TRBV5-4 with TRBJ1-5; tentative D call: TRBD1 (6 bases). Germline-derived CDR1 and CDR2 are SGHNT and YYREEE (reference sequence). The CDR3 has 15 amino acids. V was shortened by 4 bases and J by 3 bases, with 14 bases between the two germline ends. This CDR3 reads CASSTGGQINQPQHF. CDR3 nucleotide sequence: TGTGCCAGCAGCACCGGGGGGCAGATCAATCAGCCCCAGCATTTT.

V gene TRBV28 combines with J gene TRBJ1-2; D unclear. V gave up 3 bases and J gave up 8 bases, with 7 bases separating them. There are 11 residues in the CDR3. The germline CDR1 and CDR2 sequences are MDHEN and SYDVKM. The CDR3 DNA is TGTGCCAGCAGTTTCTCGCGAGGCTACACCTTC. Protein product: CASSFSRGYTF.

The DNA of the CDR3 is TGCGCCAGCAGCCTCCGAGCTGCAGATACGCAGTATTTT. Its protein product is CASSLRAADTQYF. The chain employs TRBV4-3 and TRBJ2-3, with unresolved D. Trimming took 4 bases from V and 4 from J, leaving 9 bases between them. The CDR3 is made up of 13 amino acids. Germline-derived CDR1 and CDR2 are LGHNA and YSLEER.

The rearrangement links TRBV5-8 to TRBJ2-3; 7 nucleotides line up with TRBD1. The CDR3 has 16 amino acids. V gave up 0 bases and J gave up 4 bases; unmatched junction bases: 8. The V gene's germline CDR1 is SGHTS and CDR2 YDEGEE. In DNA form, the CDR3 reads TGTGCCAGCAGCTTGGAGGGGGCTCTTTTGTCAGATACGCAGTATTTT. Translated, it gives CASSLEGALLSDTQYF.

V is TRBV4-2 and J is TRBJ2-3, with D maybe TRBD2 (6 bases). CDR3 length: 16 amino acids. Germline-derived CDR1 and CDR2 are LGHNA and YNFKEQ. Trimming removed 1 base at V and 6 bases at J, with 17 bases between. CDR3 amino acids: CASSQGGGIEGDTQYF. As DNA, the CDR3 is TGTGCCAGCAGCCAAGGGGGCGGGATTGAAGGGGATACGCAGTATTTT.

The chain uses TRBV6-5 and TRBJ1-1, with TRBD1 as a possible D gene (6 bases). The V and J ends lost 5 bases and 6 bases respectively, with 16 bases between them. Looked up from germline, CDR1 is MNHEY and CDR2 is SVGAGI. This CDR3 comprises 14 residues. The CDR3, as DNA: TGTGCCAGCAGTCGAACAGGGACACCTGCTGAAGCTTTCTTT. It translates to CASSRTGTPAEAFF.

The gene calls are TRBV5-1 and TRBJ2-7; a possible D gene is TRBD2 (6 bases). The CDR3 loop spans 15 amino acids. Germline V gene lookup returns CDR1 SGHRS and CDR2 YFSETQ. Trimming stripped 4 bases from V and 0 bases from J, with 14 bases between. CDR3 sequence: CASSISPGLSYEQYF. CDR3 sequence (DNA): TGCGCCAGCAGCATATCACCGGGACTCTCCTACGAGCAGTACTTC. The full variable domain, completed using reference TRBV5-1 and TRBJ2-7, is KAGVTQTPRYLIKTRGQQVTLSCSPISGHRSVSWYQQTPGQGLQFLFEYFSETQRNKGNFPGRFSGRQFSNSRSEMNVSTLELGDSALYLCASSISPGLSYEQYFGPGTRLTVT.

This clone showed up just once. In DNA form, the CDR3 reads TGTGCCAGCAGTTCCTTAGCGTCGGGTAGGTCCTACGAGCAGTACTTC. It translates to CASSSLASGRSYEQYF. The chain has TRBV27 and TRBJ2-7, with D maybe TRBD2 (5 bases). The germline CDR1 and CDR2 sequences are MNHEY and SMNVEV (reference sequence). Trimming took 4 bases from V and 1 from J, leaving 17 bases between them. The length of the CDR3 is 16 residues.

The chain recombines TRBV5-1 with TRBJ1-1; the D gene is possibly TRBD1 (5 bases). The CDR3 is 14 residues long. Germline loops: CDR1 SGHRS, CDR2 YFSETQ. V shed 0 bases and J shed 6 bases, with 12 bases lying between them. CDR3 amino acids: CASSLAGRAAEAFF. The CDR3 DNA follows: TGCGCCAGCAGCTTGGCCGGCAGGGCCGCTGAAGCTTTCTTT.

In DNA form, the CDR3 reads TGTGCCATCCAAGGGGGTGGCTACACCTTC. Protein product: CAIQGGGYTF. The gene calls are TRBV28 and TRBJ1-2; D perhaps matches TRBD1 (6 bases). Trimming left V 10 bases short and J 7 bases short, with 10 bases between. Germline-derived CDR1 and CDR2 are MDHEN and SYDVKM. The CDR3 contains 10 residues.

This clone was recorded only once. This chain uses TRBV4-2 with TRBJ1-5, with no clear D. V was clipped by 4 bases and J by 0 bases, with 10 bases between them. Germline CDR1 and CDR2: LGHNA and YNFKEQ. CDR3 length: 15 residues. CDR3 nucleotide sequence: TGTGCCAGCAGCCCCGAGCGGTATAGCAATCAGCCCCAGCATTTT. Translated, it gives CASSPERYSNQPQHF.

This chain uses TRBV6-7 with TRBJ2-7; D possibly corresponds to TRBD2 (7 bases). TRBV6-7 is assigned to the ORF class and has an uncertain function. V was trimmed by 6 bases and J by 3 bases, leaving 18 bases between them. The CDR3 runs 15 residues. The CDR3: CASSHPRGAHYEQYF. The CDR3, as DNA: TGTGCCAGCAGCCACCCTCGGGGGGCACACTACGAGCAGTACTTC.

The chain is built from TRBV28 and TRBJ1-1; D might be TRBD1 (5 bases). Germline V gives CDR1 MDHEN, CDR2 SYDVKM. V shed 6 bases and J shed 1 base, with 15 bases lying between them. This CDR3 is 15 amino acids long. CDR3 in DNA: TGTGCCAGCAGGATCCCGGGGGAGAAGAACACTGAAGCTTTCTTT. Translated: CASRIPGEKNTEAFF.

This clone was detected once. This chain links TRBV2 with TRBJ2-5; 7 nucleotides line up with TRBD1. CDR3 length: 13 residues. Germline values: CDR1 SNHLY, CDR2 FYNNEI. J gave up 10 bases and V 3 bases, and 8 bases lay outside the gene matches. This CDR3 is CASSDGQEEGQYF. CDR3 DNA sequence: TGTGCCAGCAGTGACGGACAGGAAGAGGGCCAGTACTTC.

The chain couples TRBV28 to TRBJ2-3, with 14 bases fitting TRBD2. Germline trimming cut 4 bases from V and 6 bases from J; bases unmatched to any gene: 15. CDR3 length equals 19 residues. Per the germline V gene, CDR1 is MDHEN and CDR2 is SYDVKM. The chain's CDR3 is CASSSGTWGLAGAGDTQYF. The DNA for the CDR3 is TGTGCCAGCAGTTCAGGTACATGGGGACTAGCGGGAGCCGGCGATACGCAGTATTTT.

The chain couples TRBV7-9 to TRBJ2-5; 8 bases are a match to TRBD2. The CDR3 runs to 15 residues. Germline CDR1 reads SEHNR; CDR2 reads FQNEAQ (reference sequence). Unmatched junction bases numbered 10, after V lost 6 bases and J lost 4 bases. CDR3 in amino acids: CASRPPTSDVETQYF. The CDR3 nucleotides read TGTGCCAGCAGACCCCCGACTAGCGATGTAGAGACCCAGTACTTC.

The chain combines TRBV19 with TRBJ2-7; possibly TRBD1 for D (6 bases). The CDR3 is made up of 16 amino acids. V lost 5 bases, J lost 3 bases, and 20 bases lay in between. In germline, CDR1 is LNHDA, CDR2 SQIVND (reference sequence). CDR3 region: CASSPSARGNDYEQYF. CDR3 DNA: TGTGCCAGTAGTCCCTCTGCCAGGGGCAACGACTACGAGCAGTACTTC.

The chain joins TRBV7-2 to TRBJ2-5, with 7 positions matching TRBD2. V dropped 2 bases and J dropped 3; count of bases not matched to a gene: 6. The length of the CDR3 is 15 residues. In germline, CDR1 is SGHTA, CDR2 FQGNSA. CDR3 coding DNA: TGTGCCAGCAGCTTATATCTGGGGAGGGAAGAGACCCAGTACTTC. This gives the protein CASSLYLGREETQYF.